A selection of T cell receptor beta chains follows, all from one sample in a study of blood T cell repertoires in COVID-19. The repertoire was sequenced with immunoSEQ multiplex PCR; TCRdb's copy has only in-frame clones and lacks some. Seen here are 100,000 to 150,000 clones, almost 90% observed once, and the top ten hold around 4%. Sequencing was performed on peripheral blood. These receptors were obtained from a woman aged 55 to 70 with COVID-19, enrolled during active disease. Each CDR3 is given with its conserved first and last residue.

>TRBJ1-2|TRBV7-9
CASSLSGGDNYGYTF
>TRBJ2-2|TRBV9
CASSATIPNTGELFF
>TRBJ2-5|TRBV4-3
CASSQGLAGGLGETQYF
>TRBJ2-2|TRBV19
CASSIGWGTGATGELFF
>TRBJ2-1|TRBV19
CASSVGAHSNEQFF
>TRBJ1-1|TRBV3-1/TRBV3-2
CASSPAGAGGDTEAFF
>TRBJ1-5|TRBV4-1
CASIPGTGTGALFSNQPQHF
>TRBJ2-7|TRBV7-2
CASSPIGGVRTYEQYF
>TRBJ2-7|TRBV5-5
CASSRTARGQAAYEQYF
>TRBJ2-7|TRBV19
CASSISGGTYEQYF
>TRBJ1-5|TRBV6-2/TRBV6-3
CASSYEGTFKQPQHF